The clone carrying this TCR beta chain was seen only a few times. Its antigen remains unknown. The V gene lost 4 bases and the J gene lost 4 bases, with 11 bases spanning the gap. The CDR3 is 14 amino acids. Germline V gives CDR1 MNHEY, CDR2 SVGAGI. TCR libraries were built in bulk with a published protocol and specific TCR primers. TCRdb reprocessed the PCR reads via MiXCR and lists one record per CDR3 protein. The top ten clones hold roughly 10% of a sample with roughly 100,000 distinct CDR3 sequences, 30% to 35% of them seen once. Researchers sorted naive CD8 T cells as cells that were CD8+CD4-CCR7+CD45RA+. The data were taken from a study of molecular identifiers for immune sequencing clone quantification. Study-wide results and caveats: For effector cells, clones above 20 RNA copies held over 97% of molecules; for naive cells, under 1%. Single-cell amounts of spiked Jurkat TCR RNA were reportedly detectable among about a million naive cells.

Sequenced material: naive CD8+ T cells from blood, with Jurkat cell RNA spiked in. Subset specified: FACS-sorted CD8+CD4-CCR7+CD45RA+ naive T cells. The genes are TRBV6-5 and TRBJ1-5; D not certain. The origin of this receptor is a human donor in good health. Some libraries in this study had Jurkat cell RNA spiked in. The CDR3 DNA sequence: TGTGCCAGCAGTTCCGACTCGCCGAATCAGCCCCAGCATTTT. It encodes CASSSDSPNQPQHF.